Included here is one TCR beta chain sequence, with context. V was pared by 0 bases and J by 3 bases, with 3 bases of the junction left unmatched. This CDR3 comprises 15 residues. CDR1 and CDR2 from the germline V gene are LGHNA and YSLEER. TCRbeta library construction was performed incorporating unique molecular identifiers. MiXCR, run by TCRdb on the PCR reads, gives a single entry per CDR3 protein. This sample carries around 580,000 distinct CDR3 sequences, 23% of them seen once, and the ten largest clones take roughly an eighth. This entry comes from a study of T-cell reconstitution after alpha-beta-depleted transplantation in children.

This TCR was sampled from a boy under two years old who had a stem cell transplant for acute myeloid leukemia, so the T cells may come from the graft donor. The source was PBMCs, mostly from graft donor cells, collected 360 days after TCRalphabeta/CD19-depleted stem cell transplant. The rearrangement links TRBV4-3 to TRBJ2-7; 9 bases line up with TRBD1. The CDR3 reads CASSQEGQGFYEQYF. In DNA form, the CDR3 reads TGCGCCAGCAGCCAAGAGGGACAGGGCTTCTACGAGCAGTACTTC.